This T cell receptor (beta chain) was found in a study of blood T cell repertoires in COVID-19 (dated by TCRdb to the early 2020s). Describing the broader study: The collaborator samples originated in the United States, Italy and Spain and spanned the acute and convalescent phases of COVID-19. The material from the prospective study consisted of cDNA or gDNA derived from T cells, B-cell-depleted T cells, or PBMCs. Deeply sampled blood TCRbeta repertoires from subjects exposed to, actively infected with, or recovered from COVID-19 were included in the dataset. The repertoires were made available in a free public database intended to serve as a resource for research on the immune response to SARS-CoV-2. Samples came from the ongoing ImmuneRACE study (first 160 participants) plus 1,254 subjects from 6 global collaborators. A de-identified subject ID, COVID-19 status, age in years and sex were almost always included in the sample metadata. HLA class I and class II types, where available, came from metadata supplied by the sample provider rather than from assay-based typing.

General study outcomes and caveats: Clinical and demographic metadata were provided uncurated, with the amount varying by source and participant.

Each collaborating institution followed its own protocols to collect whole blood in K2EDTA tubes. For TCRbeta analysis, collaborators shipped samples in one of three forms: frozen whole blood, isolated PBMCs, or DNA extracted from either of those sample types. TCRbeta CDR3 regions were amplified from genomic DNA using the immunoSEQ Assay, a bias-controlled multiplex PCR. As for the original processing: Within the assay, amplification of reference gene primers was used to estimate how many nucleated cells each sample contained. Sequence reads were collapsed and filtered to measure the absolute abundance of every unique TCRbeta CDR3 rearrangement. For each sample, productive Simpson clonality was calculated by taking the square root of Simpson's diversity index across productive rearrangements. TCRdb stores this immuneACCESS table with in-frame sequences only. Part of the clones is absent; in the studies checked, under half of the shortfall reflects unresolved V genes, and no reason is known for the rest. Clone size and V and J calls were adopted from that table, with D and trimming inferred from the DNA. The table for this sample lists around 41,000 clones; 88% of them were counted only once. 4.8% of the sample is taken by the ten largest.

The CDR3, cysteine through phenylalanine, is 14 amino acids long. CDR3 DNA is the only sequence kept; it has 42 bases, read in frame from the first base. CDR1 LNHDA and CDR2 SQIVND were looked up in the germline V gene (reference sequence). V and J lose 5 bases and 5 bases, and a span of 12 bases separates them. As regards this clone: The antigen it recognizes is unknown. No qualities accompany the bases; no much larger clone lies one base away.

The rearrangement combines TRBV19 with TRBJ2-2, with the D gene not confidently named. The specimen sequenced was peripheral blood. This sequence originates from a human donor in a cohort sampled during active COVID-19. CDR3 protein: CASSPSGFTGELFF. The bases are TGTGCCAGTAGTCCATCGGGTTTTACCGGGGAGCTGTTTTTT. The CDR3, completed at both ends by the reference TRBV19 and TRBJ2-2 genes, gives the full variable domain DGGITQSPKYLFRKEGQNVTLSCEQNLNHDAMYWYRQDPGQGLRLIYYSQIVNDFQKGDIAEGYSVSREKKESFPLTVTSAQKNPTAFYLCASSPSGFTGELFFGEGSRLTVL.